Listed below are T cell receptor beta chains from one sample, sequenced in a study of breast tumors, draining lymph nodes, adjacent tissues. TCRdb processed the multiplex PCR reads anew with MiXCR; each CDR3 protein has one entry. This sample has over 150,000 distinct CDR3 sequences, with 33% found just once. Sequencing input: axillary lymph node tissue. Receptor source: a female donor with breast cancer. Some clones in this sample may be carry-over from other donors' samples. Each CDR3 is given with its conserved first and last residue. The order of the fields is J gene, D gene, V gene, clone size, CDR3 DNA, CDR3 protein. A D gene is named only where the DNA matches it firmly. A clone size is listed for some rows: how often the clone was seen (once, few, many), or a class if it is expanded.

TRBJ2-2	TRBD2	TRBV4-1	-	TGCGCCGGCAGCTGGACTAGCGGGGGAACCGGGGAGCTGTTTTTT	CAGSWTSGGTGELFF
TRBJ2-5	-	TRBV20-1	-	TGCAGTGCCAGCAGAACAAAAGAACAAGAGACCCAGTACTTC	CSASRTKEQETQYF
TRBJ1-1	-	TRBV2	many	TGTGCCAGCAGTGATGTGGGTAACACTGAAGCTTTCTTT	CASSDVGNTEAFF
TRBJ1-4	-	TRBV30	many	TGTGCCTGGAGTCAAAATGAAAAACTGTTTTTT	CAWSQNEKLFF
TRBJ1-2	-	TRBV10-3	once	TGTGCCATCAGTGTTGGGGCAGATCCCTACCTAACCCTTAGAAACTATGGCTACACCTTT	CAISVGADPYLTLRNYGYTF
TRBJ2-5	-	TRBV5-1	many	TGCGCCAGCAGCTTGGCCCCACAACGGGGGCGAGAGACCCAGTACTTC	CASSLAPQRGRETQYF
TRBJ2-7	TRBD1	TRBV4-1	many	TGCGCCAGCAGCCAAACCAGGACAGGCCTCCACGAGCAGTACTTC	CASSQTRTGLHEQYF
TRBJ1-3	-	TRBV12-3/TRBV12-4	many	TGTGCCAGCAGTTTCTTTGAGGGAAACACCATATATTTT	CASSFFEGNTIYF
TRBJ2-1	-	TRBV27	-	TGTGCCAGCAGTGTCGGCATCTACAATGAGCAGTTCTTC	CASSVGIYNEQFF
TRBJ2-1	-	TRBV29-1	many	TGCATTAAGAAGGAGACCTACAATGAGCAGTTCTTC	CIKKETYNEQFF
TRBJ1-5	-	TRBV6-6	many	TGTGCCAGCAGTATCGGGACCCCTAAGCCCCAGCATTTT	CASSIGTPKPQHF
TRBJ2-5	-	TRBV7-3	many	TGTGCCAGCAGCTTAGGCCCCCGCCAAGAGACCCAGTACTTC	CASSLGPRQETQYF
TRBJ2-7	TRBD1	TRBV25-1	many	TGTGCCAGCAGTAGACCCGGGACAGGCGAGCAGTACTTC	CASSRPGTGEQYF
TRBJ2-5	-	TRBV12-5	many	TGTGCTAGTGGTTTGGGGGCAGCCAGGAGGGAGACCCAGTACTTC	CASGLGAARRETQYF
TRBJ1-4	TRBD1	TRBV6-4	many	TGTGCCAGCACGTCGGGACAGCCGACCTCAACTAATGAAAAACTGTTTTTT	CASTSGQPTSTNEKLFF
TRBJ2-1	-	TRBV20-1	-	TGCAGTGTTAGCAGGGGGGCGAGCTCCTACAATGAGCAGTTCTTC	CSVSRGASSYNEQFF
TRBJ2-5	-	TRBV12-3/TRBV12-4	many	TGTGCCAGCAGTACGACAGTGTACCAAGAGACCCAGTACTTC	CASSTTVYQETQYF